This TCR beta chain was sequenced during a study of cytomegalovirus exposure and HLA in healthy donors. Study-wide results and caveats: Across all donors, roughly uniform sequencing depth was an assumption of the presence/absence analyses. TCR beta V- and J-gene trimming, according to a later analysis, was linked to a missense DCLRE1C variant.

The PCR made use of 60 Vbeta and 13 Jbeta primers. Sequenced by immunoSEQ multiplex PCR; TCRdb stores in-frame clones only, minus some. The data hold some 190,000 clones, with around 80% observed a single time. This clone was detected a few times. What it recognizes is unknown. Nominally healthy donors were sampled, though unrecorded immune exposures were likely. The J segment lost 2 bases and the V segment lost 1 base, leaving 11 bases of the junction unmatched. The CDR3 runs to 17 residues. Germline loops: CDR1 MDHEN, CDR2 SYDVKM. The rearrangement joins TRBV28 to TRBJ2-7; 7 bases fit TRBD1. The sequence was obtained from a man aged 35 to 55 in good health and CMV-seropositive. The sequenced material came from PBMCs. The CDR3 nucleotides are TGTGCCAGCAGTTTATCCGATCCGGGACAGTTAACCTACGAGCAGTACTTC. Its protein is CASSLSDPGQLTYEQYF. Looking up the rest from reference TRBV28 and TRBJ2-7 gives the full variable domain: DVKVTQSSRYLVKRTGEKVFLECVQDMDHENMFWYRQDPGLGLRLIYFSYDVKMKEKGDIPEGYSVSREKKERFSLILESASTNQTSMYLCASSLSDPGQLTYEQYFGPGTRLTVT.